This is a list of T cell receptor beta chains from one sample in a study of shared clonotypes between healthy human individuals. The protocol was immunoSEQ multiplex PCR, while the TCRdb copy is restricted to in-frame clones and leaves out a portion. Altogether more than 2,000,000 clones are present, just over 90% being singletons, with the ten largest covering over 0.12%. The material sequenced was naive CD4+ T cells sorted from blood. The receptors shown here come from a man aged 18 to 35 in good health. Both conserved end residues are part of each CDR3.

CASSLGASGDRVQFF | TRBJ2-1 | TRBV28
CASSPPARTAAYGYTF | TRBJ1-2 | TRBV18
CASSRQVGTEAFF | TRBJ1-1 | TRBV9
CASSLAGWGGTDTQYF | TRBJ2-3 | TRBV7-2
CASSEGSPLISGNTIYF | TRBJ1-3 | TRBV6-1
CASSFRQGRPEQYF | TRBJ2-7 | TRBV7-2
CASSLAGVYEQYF | TRBJ2-7 | TRBV11-2
CASSPDGSNQPQHF | TRBJ1-5 | TRBV7-2
CASSLAYGIQETQYF | TRBJ2-5 | TRBV7-2
CASSFGQGGEKLFF | TRBJ1-4 | TRBV28
CASFDGELFF | TRBJ2-2 | TRBV6-6
CASIPGTAGNTIYF | TRBJ1-3 | TRBV2
CASSPLADNSPLHF | TRBJ1-6 | TRBV7-2
CSVGEGLNQPQHF | TRBJ1-5 | TRBV29-1
CASSPPGPRRAESNQPQHF | TRBJ1-5 | TRBV23-1
CSGRDRGRQETQYF | TRBJ2-5 | TRBV29-1
CASSIEAGSTYEQYF | TRBJ2-7 | TRBV19
CATSSSTGNYGYTF | TRBJ1-2 | TRBV15
CARVRDRGFGDYGYTF | TRBJ1-2 | TRBV23-1
CASSLSDLMEQYF | TRBJ2-5 | TRBV6-5
CASSPRTGYGYTF | TRBJ1-2 | TRBV7-9
CASSPETGFYEQYF | TRBJ2-7 | TRBV18
CASSIAGAGGYTF | TRBJ1-2 | TRBV19
CASSFDRVGGYEQYF | TRBJ2-7 | TRBV7-9
CASSLVGISSGNTIYF | TRBJ1-3 | TRBV7-2
CASSVQGSYGYTF | TRBJ1-2 | TRBV2
CASSPTSLEYIQYF | TRBJ2-4 | TRBV18
CASSGESGQFTDTQYF | TRBJ2-3 | TRBV6-1
CASSMGPKATYEQYF | TRBJ2-7 | TRBV19
CASSQQGYSPLHF | TRBJ1-6 | TRBV14
CASSLNSGSRSPLHF | TRBJ1-6 | TRBV6-5
CASSESGTDTQYF | TRBJ2-3 | TRBV10-1
CASSLDGAGYNEQFF | TRBJ2-1 | TRBV5-5
CASSLALDGETQYF | TRBJ2-5 | TRBV5-1
CASSPPGLAVQETQYF | TRBJ2-5 | TRBV18
CASSGPGGGSNQPQHF | TRBJ1-5 | TRBV6-1
CAWKGYEQYF | TRBJ2-7 | TRBV30
CASSLARSSGYTYEQYF | TRBJ2-7 | TRBV11-1
CASSKPGRIYEQYF | TRBJ2-7 | TRBV13
CAFDRAPNEKLFF | TRBJ1-4 | TRBV30
CASSYVGAGEAFF | TRBJ1-1 | TRBV6-6
CASSPQGRNTEAFF | TRBJ1-1 | TRBV9
CASRGTGGVNYGYTF | TRBJ1-2 | TRBV2
CASSQALAGAGEQYF | TRBJ2-7 | TRBV14
CASSEDGGQETQYF | TRBJ2-5 | TRBV10-1
CASSDNPWDRGGEKLFF | TRBJ1-4 | TRBV11-2
CASSSGRESTDTQYF | TRBJ2-3 | TRBV11-3
CASSTDRAGTEAFF | TRBJ1-1 | TRBV5-4
CAISESGKSYEQYF | TRBJ2-7 | TRBV10-3
CASSLPTDTQYF | TRBJ2-3 | TRBV5-1
CASSLTPTDTQYF | TRBJ2-3 | TRBV27
CASSERGHSTDTQYF | TRBJ2-3 | TRBV2
CAWSRGSWGYTF | TRBJ1-2 | TRBV30
CAWSVPGGVRPQHF | TRBJ1-5 | TRBV30
CASSSYYGYTF | TRBJ1-2 | TRBV28
CASSAGNSYEQYF | TRBJ2-7 | TRBV5-1
CASSLQPGGNNQPQHF | TRBJ1-5 | TRBV7-2
CAWSVPWTGKEKLFF | TRBJ1-4 | TRBV30
CASSPIQGVYEQYF | TRBJ2-7 | TRBV27